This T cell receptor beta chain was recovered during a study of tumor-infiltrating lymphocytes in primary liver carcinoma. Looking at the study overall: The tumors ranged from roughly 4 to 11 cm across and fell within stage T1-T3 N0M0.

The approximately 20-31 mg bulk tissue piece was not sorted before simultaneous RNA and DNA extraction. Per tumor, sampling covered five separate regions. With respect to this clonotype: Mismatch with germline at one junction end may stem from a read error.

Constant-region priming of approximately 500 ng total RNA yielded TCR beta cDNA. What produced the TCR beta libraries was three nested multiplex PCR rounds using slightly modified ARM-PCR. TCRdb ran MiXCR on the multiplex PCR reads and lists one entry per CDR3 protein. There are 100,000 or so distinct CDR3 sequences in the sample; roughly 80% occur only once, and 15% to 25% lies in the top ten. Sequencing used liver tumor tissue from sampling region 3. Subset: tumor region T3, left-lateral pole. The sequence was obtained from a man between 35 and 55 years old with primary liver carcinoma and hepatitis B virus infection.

CDR3 sequence reads: CTSSKFSAGSYEQYF. CDR3 bases: TGTACCAGCAGCAAATTCTCGGCAGGCTCTTACGAGCAGTACTTC. The V gene is TRBV12-3 or TRBV12-4, the J gene TRBJ2-7, with no clear D. CDR3 length: 15 residues.